This T cell receptor beta chain was found in a study of blood T cells in healthy people across ages. There were at least 5.5 micrograms of total RNA extracted from every sample. Combining a sample-barcoded 5' primer with a J-beta primer mix, a second PCR ran for 7 to 11 cycles. Every molecule of cDNA carried a tag from a template-switch adaptor with 12 random nucleotides. Via MiXCR, TCRdb re-called the 5' RACE reads, giving one row per CDR3 protein. The data hold some 1 million distinct CDR3 sequences, with 45% observed a single time. The CDR3 length is 15 residues. Germline-derived CDR1 and CDR2 are MNHNS and SASEGT. The V gene end was trimmed by 4 bases and the J gene end by 4 bases; junction bases not matched to a gene: 4.

This rearrangement joins TRBV6-1 to TRBJ2-1, with TRBD2 identical over 10 bases. This sequence originates from a woman aged 60-70 years in good health. The specimen was blood. CDR3 loop: CASSGLLAGYNEQFF. DNA of the CDR3: TGTGCCAGCAGTGGCTTACTAGCGGGATACAATGAGCAGTTCTTC.